This T cell receptor (beta chain) comes out of a study of T-cell memory formation after mild COVID-19. General study results and limits: Later expanders leaned toward CD4+, whereas clones contracting from day 15 to 85 were balanced CD4/CD8.

V dropped 4 bases and J dropped 8 bases, with 11 bases sitting between them. This CDR3 is built from 13 residues. CDR1 is SGHTA, CDR2 FQGNSA, per germline. A note on this clonotype: As yet, its antigen is unknown.

UMIs and sample barcodes were carried by the TCR alpha and TCR beta cDNA libraries that 5'RACE produced using constant-segment primers. TCRdb recomputed calls from the 5' RACE reads with MiXCR, one row per CDR3 protein. Of a few hundred thousand distinct CDR3 sequences in the sample, approximately 19% were seen once. Sample: PBMCs or a T cell subset sorted from them (not recorded which). This TCR was recovered from a man between 18 and 35 years old who had mild COVID-19 (a few samples of this study predate the infection). Cell type and time point are not known. The chain carries TRBV7-2 and TRBJ1-4; D perhaps matches TRBD1 (5 bases). CDR3 sequence (DNA): TGTGCCAGCAGCTGGGCGGGGGGGGAAAAACTGTTTTTT. Protein sequence: CASSWAGGEKLFF. The full variable domain, rest sourced from reference TRBV7-2 and TRBJ1-4, is GAGVSQSPSNKVTEKGKDVELRCDPISGHTALYWYRQSLGQGLEFLIYFQGNSAPDKSGLPSDRFSAERTGGSVSTLTIQRTQQEDSAVYLCASSWAGGEKLFFGSGTQLSVL.